Here is one T cell receptor beta chain with its context. The antigen is undetermined. The repertoire was sequenced with immunoSEQ multiplex PCR; TCRdb's copy has only in-frame clones and lacks some. The repertoire holds approximately 2,300,000 clones, roughly 92% seen once, with 0.3% to 0.45% in the top ten. The data derive from a study of shared clonotypes between healthy human individuals. Notes on the study in general: Compared with memory subsets, naive subsets generally had larger estimated richness.

V was clipped by 2 bases and J by 5 bases, with 11 bases between them. The CDR3 loop spans 14 amino acids. Germline lookup yields CDR1 MNHEY and CDR2 SMNVEV (reference sequence). Material: naive CD4+ T cells from PBMCs. Sample subset: CD45RA+ positively selected. The gene calls are TRBV27 and TRBJ2-3; D not resolved. The sequence came from a man aged 18 to 29 in good health. Some clones in this sample may be carry-over from other donors' samples. The CDR3 DNA reads as TGTGCCAGCAGTTTAGGGTTCGCGATAGATACGCAGTATTTT. Its translation: CASSLGFAIDTQYF.